What follows are 24 T cell receptor beta chains derived from one specimen sequenced in a study of blood T cells in healthy people across ages. A second PCR, run for roughly 7 to 12 cycles, used a sample-barcoded 5' primer plus a J-beta primer mix. Via MiXCR, TCRdb re-called the 5' RACE reads, giving one row per CDR3 protein. The sample gives about 1.4 million distinct CDR3 sequences, around 59% of which show up once; roughly 6.3% is in the top ten. Sequenced sample: blood. These receptors came from a man aged 18 to 30 in good health.

The chain employs TRBV7-2 and TRBJ2-7; TRBD1 agrees at 7 bases. The CDR3 is 14 amino acids. Germline CDR1 SGHTA, CDR2 FQGNSA. J was trimmed by 2 bases and V by 4 bases; bases with no gene match: 5. In DNA, the CDR3 is TGTGCCAGCAGCTCCCGGGACAGCCCCTACGAGCAGTACTTC. It is translated as CASSSRDSPYEQYF.

This clonotype was seen a handful of times. V gene TRBV12-3 or TRBV12-4 combines with J gene TRBJ2-5; D is uncertain. The DNA end lines up better with TRBJ2-7; the J call may be wrong. The CDR3 is 12 amino acids. The CDR3 DNA reads as TGTGCCAGCAGTTTGGACGGAAGCGAGCAGTACTTC. It yields the protein CASSLDGSEQYF.

This chain joins TRBV10-3 and TRBJ2-1; 10 bases fit TRBD1. The CDR3 extends over 14 amino acids. CDR1 and CDR2 (germline): ENHRY, SYGVKD. The J segment lost 5 bases and the V segment lost 6 bases, leaving 4 bases of the junction unmatched. In DNA form, the CDR3 reads TGTGCCATCAGCGGGACAGGGGTCCACAATGAGCAGTTCTTC. It specifies CAISGTGVHNEQFF.

The rearrangement uses TRBV27 and TRBJ2-5, with D unclear. Trimming took off 8 bases at V and 2 bases at J, with 18 bases between the two ends. This CDR3 spans 15 amino acids. Germline CDR1 and CDR2: MNHEY and SMNVEV (reference sequence). The CDR3 coding sequence is TGTGCCAGCGGTCCTGCTTCGGACCTTCAAGAGACCCAGTACTTC. Translated, it gives CASGPASDLQETQYF.

The chain links TRBV28 to TRBJ1-2, with D unresolved. Per germline, CDR1 MDHEN and CDR2 SYDVKM. Trimming removed 3 bases from V and 0 bases from J, with 17 bases in between. The CDR3 totals 17 residues. CDR3 bases: TGTGCCAGCAGTTTTGGGTCAGAGGCAGTAGCTAACTATGGCTACACCTTC. This encodes CASSFGSEAVANYGYTF.

This clonotype was seen more than once but under ten times. This rearrangement joins TRBV16 to TRBJ1-4, with D unclear. Trimming shortened V by 3 bases and J by 5 bases, and 7 bases separated the two germline ends. Germline V CDR1 and CDR2: KGHSY, FQNENV. The CDR3 is 13 amino acids. CDR3 sequence reads: CASSQSGNEKLFF. The CDR3 DNA reads as TGTGCCAGCAGCCAGTCGGGGAATGAAAAACTGTTTTTT. Looking up the rest from reference TRBV16 and TRBJ1-4 gives the full variable domain: GEEVAQTPKHLVRGEGQKAKLYCAPIKGHSYVFWYQQVLKNEFKFLISFQNENVFDETGMPKERFSAKCLPNSPCSLEIQATKLEDSAVYFCASSQSGNEKLFFGSGTQLSVL.

A single count supports this clonotype. The junction shows a germline mismatch at one end, possibly a read error. The chain combines TRBV9 with TRBJ2-7, with a possible D match to TRBD2 (6 bases). In germline, CDR1 is SGDLS, CDR2 YYNGEE. The CDR3 contains 14 residues. In DNA, the CDR3 is TGTGCCGGCAGCGGCTACCTCGGGGGCTACGAGCAGTACTTC. Amino acids: CAGSGYLGGYEQYF.

V usage is TRBV2 and J usage is TRBJ1-6, with D perhaps matching TRBD1 (5 bases). V shed 3 bases and J shed 0 bases, with 15 bases lying between them. The CDR3 is 18 amino acids. CDR1 SNHLY and CDR2 FYNNEI come from the germline V gene. Here the CDR3 DNA reads TGTGCCAGCAGTGAGCAAGGGTCAGGGTACTCCTATAATTCACCCCTCCACTTT. Translation: CASSEQGSGYSYNSPLHF.

The chain carries TRBV9 and TRBJ2-1, with 8 positions matching TRBD2. The CDR3 is 13 amino acids. Germline V CDR1 and CDR2: SGDLS, YYNGEE. The ends lost 7 bases at V and 13 bases at J; junction bases unmatched: 13. CDR3 nucleotide sequence: TGTGCCAGCTCTAAGCGGGGGATAGAGACCCAGTTCTTC. Translation gives CASSKRGIETQFF.

The CDR3 nucleotides read TGTGCCACCAGCGGTAGACAGGGGACAGATACGCAGTATTTT. This sequence encodes CATSGRQGTDTQYF. The rearrangement uses TRBV15 and TRBJ2-3, with TRBD1 identical over 8 bases. CDR3 length: 14 amino acids. CDR1 and CDR2 from the germline V gene are LNHNV and YYDKDF (reference sequence). With V trimmed by 5 bases and J by 3 bases, 4 bases remained unmatched.

This clonotype was counted between two and nine times. The CDR3 DNA reads as TGCGCCAGCAGCTATTTCGTCGGACCCCAAGAGACCCAGTACTTC. It translates to CASSYFVGPQETQYF. The chain employs TRBV4-1 and TRBJ2-5, with D hard to call. Germline V CDR1 and CDR2: MGHRA, YSYEKL. This CDR3 is built from 15 residues. V was clipped by 5 bases and J by 1 base, with 14 bases between them.

V and J are TRBV9 and TRBJ2-7; perhaps TRBD1 as D (6 bases). Germline V gene data show CDR1 as SGDLS and CDR2 as YYNGEE. The V and J ends lost 3 bases and 2 bases respectively, with 12 bases between them. This CDR3 has 14 amino acids. The chain's CDR3 is CASSAGTPAYEQYF. In nucleotides, the CDR3 is TGTGCCAGCAGCGCAGGGACACCGGCCTACGAGCAGTACTTC.

This clonotype turned up a few times. This sequence joins TRBV5-1 and TRBJ2-2; the match to TRBD1 covers 9 bases. This CDR3 is built from 16 residues. The V segment lost 3 bases and the J segment 3 bases; nucleotides outside the gene matches: 6. Germline CDR1 is SGHRS and CDR2 is YFSETQ. CDR3 sequence: CASSSTGGLDTGELFF. The CDR3 nucleotides are TGCGCCAGCAGCTCAACAGGGGGCCTGGACACCGGGGAGCTGTTTTTT.

In this sample, this clonotype turned up a few times. CDR3 coding DNA: TGCAGTGCTAGCGGACAGGCAACCTACGAGCAGTACTTC. Translating gives CSASGQATYEQYF. This rearrangement joins TRBV20-1 to TRBJ2-7; 7 nucleotides agree with TRBD1. Germline CDR1 DFQATT, CDR2 SNEGSKA (reference sequence). This CDR3 is 13 amino acids long. With V trimmed by 3 bases and J by 2 bases, 4 bases remained unmatched.

The chain recombines TRBV3-1 with TRBJ2-5; no firm D call. Germline CDR1 is LGHDT and CDR2 is YNNKEL (reference sequence). The length of the CDR3 is 14 residues. V lost 9 bases and J 0 bases, leaving 14 bases between the germline ends. CDR3 bases: TGTGCCAGTTCCCGAGACTTAAACCAAGAGACCCAGTACTTC. As protein: CASSRDLNQETQYF.

The V and J genes are TRBV29-1 and TRBJ2-1; 9 nucleotides line up with TRBD2. CDR1 and CDR2 (germline): SQVTM, ANQGSEA. V shed 0 bases, J shed 4 bases, and the junction held 7 bases outside the gene matches. The CDR3 extends over 16 amino acids. CDR3 residues: CSVEDPTSGPYNEQFF. As DNA, the CDR3 is TGCAGCGTTGAAGATCCTACTAGCGGGCCTTACAATGAGCAGTTCTTC.

The chain joins TRBV12-3 or TRBV12-4 to TRBJ1-6, with TRBD1 matching 9 bases. The CDR3 contains 20 residues. Unmatched junction bases numbered 12, after V lost 3 bases and J lost 0 bases. As DNA, the CDR3 is TGTGCCAGCAGTTTCGGGATGAACAGGGGGCTAGGCTCCTATAATTCACCCCTCCACTTT. Residues: CASSFGMNRGLGSYNSPLHF.

This chain joins TRBV28 and TRBJ2-4, with 7 bases that match TRBD2. With the DNA end fitting TRBJ2-5 better, the J assignment may be wrong. Germline CDR1 reads MDHEN; CDR2 reads SYDVKM. This CDR3 has 15 amino acids. Here the CDR3 reads CASSLLADIQETQYF. The CDR3 nucleotides read TGTGCCAGCAGTTTGCTAGCGGATATCCAAGAGACCCAGTACTTC.

The rearrangement joins TRBV20-1 to TRBJ1-2; D gene uncertain. The CDR3 contains 12 residues. CDR1 is DFQATT, CDR2 SNEGSKA, per germline (reference sequence). V lost 1 base and J 7 bases, leaving 10 bases between the germline ends. In DNA form, the CDR3 reads TGCAGTGCTAGAGTAGGTGCTGCTGGCTACACCTTC. This translates into CSARVGAAGYTF.

This clonotype was detected only a few times. This chain joins TRBV3-1 and TRBJ2-1, with 7 bases identical to TRBD2. The CDR3 spans 13 residues. The germline CDR1 and CDR2 sequences are LGHDT and YNNKEL (reference sequence). J was trimmed by 10 bases and V by 0 bases; bases with no gene match: 3. CDR3 DNA sequence: TGTGCCAGCAGCCAAGAGGGGAGGGCCGAGCAGTTCTTC. The encoded protein is CASSQEGRAEQFF.

This chain joins TRBV20-1 and TRBJ2-1; 7 nucleotides agree with TRBD2. This CDR3 is built from 13 residues. Germline CDR1 DFQATT, CDR2 SNEGSKA (reference sequence). The junction had 4 bases not matched to a gene; V was cut back by 3 bases and J by 5 bases. The CDR3 region is CSASGTTNNEQFF. The CDR3 DNA is TGCAGTGCTAGCGGGACTACCAACAATGAGCAGTTCTTC.

V is TRBV4-2 and J is TRBJ1-2; D is possibly TRBD1 (5 bases). CDR1 is LGHNA, CDR2 YNFKEQ, per germline. The CDR3 is 14 amino acids. The germline V and J ends were trimmed by 1 base and 5 bases, with 11 bases remaining between them. The CDR3 is CASSQGGDLYGYTF. DNA for the CDR3: TGTGCCAGCAGCCAAGGGGGGGATCTATATGGCTACACCTTC.

The V and J genes are TRBV20-1 and TRBJ2-1; perhaps TRBD2 as D (6 bases). The CDR3 length is 14 residues. V shed 3 bases and J shed 8 bases, with 17 bases lying between them. Germline V gene sequence: CDR1 DFQATT, CDR2 SNEGSKA (reference sequence). The CDR3 nucleotides read TGCAGTGCTAGTCCTCCTCTTACTAGCCATGAGCAGTTCTTC. Residues: CSASPPLTSHEQFF.

This sequence joins TRBV12-3 or TRBV12-4 and TRBJ2-1; TRBD2 matches 7 bases. V lost 5 bases, J lost 5 bases, and 9 bases stayed unmatched. The CDR3 is made up of 15 amino acids. The CDR3 here is CASSPLTSRNNEQFF. The CDR3 DNA is TGTGCCAGCAGTCCACTGACTAGCAGAAACAATGAGCAGTTCTTC.